The clone carrying this TCR beta chain was seen ten or more times. The antigen is undetermined. Unique molecular identifiers were in the cDNA, with template-switch universal primer binding. TCRdb re-called the 5' RACE reads through MiXCR, storing one row per CDR3 protein. Altogether a few hundred thousand distinct CDR3 sequences are present, 10% to 13% being singletons, with the ten largest covering 8% to 10%. CDR1 MNHNS and CDR2 SASEGT come from the germline V gene. Unmatched junction bases numbered 6, after V lost 4 bases and J lost 4 bases. CDR3 length equals 15 residues. All of the donors were Caucasians in good health. This entry is derived from a study of identical twins. Study-level findings and limits: Out-of-frame alpha sequences shared by twins were enriched for low generation probability. Insertions ran lower in abundant cord blood beta clonotypes, though not in memory repertoires.

The material sequenced was memory T cells sorted from blood. J is TRBJ2-5 and V is TRBV6-1; 10 bases match TRBD2. The clonotype was recovered from a man between 50 and 59 years old in good health. Written as DNA, the CDR3 is TGTGCCAGCAGTGGAAGCGGGGGGGCTAGAGAGACCCAGTACTTC. It encodes CASSGSGGARETQYF.